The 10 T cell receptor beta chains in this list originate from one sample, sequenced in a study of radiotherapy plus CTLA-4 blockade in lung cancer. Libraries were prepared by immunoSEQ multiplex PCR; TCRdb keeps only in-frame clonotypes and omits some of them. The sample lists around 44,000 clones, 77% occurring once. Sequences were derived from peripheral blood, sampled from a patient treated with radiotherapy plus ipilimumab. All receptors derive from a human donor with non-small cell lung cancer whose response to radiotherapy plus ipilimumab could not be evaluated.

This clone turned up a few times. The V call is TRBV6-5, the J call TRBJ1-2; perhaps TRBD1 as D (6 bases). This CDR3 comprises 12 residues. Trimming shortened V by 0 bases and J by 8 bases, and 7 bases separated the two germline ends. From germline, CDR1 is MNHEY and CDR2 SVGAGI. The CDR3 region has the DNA TGTGCCAGCAGTTACTCACAGGGCGGCTACACCTTC. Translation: CASSYSQGGYTF.

In DNA, the CDR3 is TGTGCCAGCAGCGTAGGGCGGATGAACACTGAAGCTTTCTTT. Translating gives CASSVGRMNTEAFF. V and J are TRBV9 and TRBJ1-1; unclear D gene. Germline V CDR1 and CDR2: SGDLS, YYNGEE. This CDR3 comprises 14 residues. Trimming removed 0 bases from V and 0 bases from J, with 6 bases in between.

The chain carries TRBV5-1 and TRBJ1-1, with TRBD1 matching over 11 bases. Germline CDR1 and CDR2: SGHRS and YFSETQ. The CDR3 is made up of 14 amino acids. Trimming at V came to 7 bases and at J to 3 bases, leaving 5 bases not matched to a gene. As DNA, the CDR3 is TGCGCCAGCGCGGGACAGGGGGGAGACACTGAAGCTTTCTTT. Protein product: CASAGQGGDTEAFF.

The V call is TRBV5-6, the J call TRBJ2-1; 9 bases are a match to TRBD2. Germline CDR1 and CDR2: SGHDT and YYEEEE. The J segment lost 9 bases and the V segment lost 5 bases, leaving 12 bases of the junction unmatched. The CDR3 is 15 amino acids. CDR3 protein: CASSQGLANSGEQFF. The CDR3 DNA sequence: TGTGCCAGCAGTCAGGGACTAGCAAATTCGGGTGAGCAGTTCTTC.

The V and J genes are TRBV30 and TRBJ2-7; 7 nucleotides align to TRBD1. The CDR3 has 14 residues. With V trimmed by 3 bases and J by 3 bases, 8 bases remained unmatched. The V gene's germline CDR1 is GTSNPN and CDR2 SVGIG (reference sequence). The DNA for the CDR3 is TGTGCCTGGAGAAGACAGGGCGTATTCTACGAGCAGTACTTC. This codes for CAWRRQGVFYEQYF.

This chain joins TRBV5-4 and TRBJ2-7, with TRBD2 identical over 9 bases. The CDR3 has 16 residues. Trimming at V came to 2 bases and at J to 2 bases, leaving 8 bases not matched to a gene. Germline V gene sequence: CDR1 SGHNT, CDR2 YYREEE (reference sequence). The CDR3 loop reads CASSFGSGGGAYEQYF. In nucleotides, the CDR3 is TGTGCCAGCAGCTTTGGGTCGGGCGGGGGGGCCTACGAGCAGTACTTC.

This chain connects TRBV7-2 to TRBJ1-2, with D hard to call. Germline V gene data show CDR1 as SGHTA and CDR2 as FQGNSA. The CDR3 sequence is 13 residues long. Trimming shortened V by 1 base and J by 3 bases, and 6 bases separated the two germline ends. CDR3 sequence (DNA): TGTGCCAGCAGCTTAGGGGAGGACTATGGCTACACCTTC. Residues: CASSLGEDYGYTF.

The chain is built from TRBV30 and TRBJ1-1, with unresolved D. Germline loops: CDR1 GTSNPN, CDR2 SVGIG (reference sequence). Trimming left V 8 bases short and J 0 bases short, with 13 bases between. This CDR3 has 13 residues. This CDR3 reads CARGSSLNTEAFF. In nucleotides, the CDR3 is TGTGCCCGAGGGTCTTCCTTGAACACTGAAGCTTTCTTT.

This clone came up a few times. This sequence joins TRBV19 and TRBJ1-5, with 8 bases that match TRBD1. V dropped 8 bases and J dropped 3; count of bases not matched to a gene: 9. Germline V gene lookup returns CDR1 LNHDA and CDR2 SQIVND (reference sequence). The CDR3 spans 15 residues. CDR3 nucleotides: TGTGCCAGTGCCCCTGGACAGGGCACCAATCAGCCCCAGCATTTT. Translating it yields CASAPGQGTNQPQHF.

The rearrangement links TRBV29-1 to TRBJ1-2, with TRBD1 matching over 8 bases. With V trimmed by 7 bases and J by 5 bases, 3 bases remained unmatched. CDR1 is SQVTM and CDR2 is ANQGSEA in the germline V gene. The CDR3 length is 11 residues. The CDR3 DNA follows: TGCAGCGGCGGGACAGGTTATGGCTACACCTTC. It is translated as CSGGTGYGYTF. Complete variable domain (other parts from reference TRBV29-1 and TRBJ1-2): SAVISQKPSRDICQRGTSLTIQCQVDSQVTMMFWYRQQPGQSLTLIATANQGSEATYESGFVIDKFPISRPNLTFSTLTVSNMSPEDSSIYLCSGGTGYGYTFGSGTRLTVV.